The 6 T cell receptor beta chains in this list originate from one sample, sequenced in a study of blood T cell repertoires in COVID-19. Here immunoSEQ multiplex PCR was the method, and the copy in TCRdb shows in-frame clones only, minus some. The data contain 150,000 to 200,000 clones, over 80% of them singletons. Sequencing was carried out using peripheral blood. Every receptor here comes from a woman aged 60-75 years with COVID-19, enrolled during active disease.

The genes are TRBV19 and TRBJ2-3; 13 nucleotides align to TRBD2. This CDR3 comprises 17 residues. Germline V gene sequence: CDR1 LNHDA, CDR2 SQIVND (reference sequence). V was pared by 5 bases and J by 2 bases, with 7 bases of the junction left unmatched. CDR3: CASSSRTSGGITDTQYF. CDR3 coding DNA: TGTGCCAGTAGTTCTCGGACTAGCGGGGGCATCACAGATACGCAGTATTTT.

This clone was picked up one time. The rearrangement links TRBV5-1 to TRBJ1-3; D not certain. The V end lost 2 bases, the J end lost 2 bases, and 5 bases lay between the germline ends. The CDR3 consists of 13 residues. Germline CDR1 is SGHRS and CDR2 is YFSETQ. CDR3 region: CASSFNPGNTIYF. The CDR3 DNA follows: TGCGCCAGCAGCTTTAATCCTGGAAACACCATATATTTT.

This rearrangement joins TRBV6-5 to TRBJ1-1; 11 bases agree with TRBD1. CDR1 MNHEY and CDR2 SVGAGI come from the germline V gene. Trimming removed 6 bases from V and 6 bases from J; junction bases left unmatched: 3. The CDR3 has 13 residues. The CDR3, as DNA: TGTGCCAGCAGCCGGGGACAGGGGGCTGAAGCTTTCTTT. Translating gives CASSRGQGAEAFF.

The genes are TRBV4-2 and TRBJ1-1; the match to TRBD1 covers 7 bases. CDR3 size: 14 residues. Germline-derived CDR1 and CDR2 are LGHNA and YNFKEQ. V lost 5 bases, J lost 0 bases, and 3 bases stayed unmatched. The CDR3 sequence: CASSSQGLNTEAFF. The CDR3 coding sequence is TGTGCCAGCAGCTCACAGGGGTTGAACACTGAAGCTTTCTTT.

The chain employs TRBV24-1 and TRBJ2-2, with D tentatively TRBD2 (6 bases). The CDR3 consists of 15 residues. In germline, CDR1 is KGHDR, CDR2 SFDVKD. V lost 1 base to trimming and J lost 6 bases, with 11 bases between them. Here the CDR3 reads CATSDFPGEAGELFF. For the CDR3, the DNA is TGTGCCACCAGTGATTTTCCGGGGGAAGCCGGGGAGCTGTTTTTT.

V gene TRBV10-3 combines with J gene TRBJ1-1; D gene ambiguous. This CDR3 is built from 11 residues. Germline V gene sequence: CDR1 ENHRY, CDR2 SYGVKD. V was shortened by 6 bases and J by 7 bases, with 9 bases between the two germline ends. For the CDR3, the DNA is TGTGCCATCAGGGGGAGCAGTGAAGCTTTCTTT. Its protein product is CAIRGSSEAFF.